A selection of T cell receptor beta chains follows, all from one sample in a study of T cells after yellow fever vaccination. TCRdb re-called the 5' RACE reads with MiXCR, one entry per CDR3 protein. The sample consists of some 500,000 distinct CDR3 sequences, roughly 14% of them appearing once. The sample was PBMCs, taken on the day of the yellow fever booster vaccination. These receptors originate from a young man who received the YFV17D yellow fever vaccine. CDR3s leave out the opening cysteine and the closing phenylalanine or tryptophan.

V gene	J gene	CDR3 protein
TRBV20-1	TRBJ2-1	SAARNSEQF
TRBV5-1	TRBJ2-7	ASSLERGEQY
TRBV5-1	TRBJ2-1	ASSLEIPNEQF
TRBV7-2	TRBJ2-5	ASSFLGRDFQETQY
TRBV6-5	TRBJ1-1	ASSYSTGGARNTEAF
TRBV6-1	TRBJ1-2	ASRADRVNYGYT
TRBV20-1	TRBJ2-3	SARAPPDTQY
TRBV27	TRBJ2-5	ASSRGRGQETQY
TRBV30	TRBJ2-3	AWSGSADTQY
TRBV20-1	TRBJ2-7	SAQGLSYEQY
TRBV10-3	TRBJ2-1	AISESAGVNEQF
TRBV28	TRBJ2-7	ASSLTARNYEQY
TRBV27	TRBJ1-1	ASSPRIRDEAF
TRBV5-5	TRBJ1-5	ASSLGDRIYQPQH
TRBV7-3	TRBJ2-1	ASSSGAWDEQF
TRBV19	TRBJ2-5	ALSRGPGETQY
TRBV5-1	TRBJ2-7	ASSSAKNYEQY
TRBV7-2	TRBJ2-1	ASSLGLAGMSEQF
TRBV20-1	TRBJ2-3	SARDTGLATQY
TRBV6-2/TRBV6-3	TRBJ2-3	ASSYTVAGAGDTQY
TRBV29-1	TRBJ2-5	SVEGTGPKQETQY
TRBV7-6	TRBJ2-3	ASSPQTGGSPDTQY
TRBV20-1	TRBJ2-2	SARDRGYTGELF
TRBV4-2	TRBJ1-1	ASSTTGGPTRGTEAF
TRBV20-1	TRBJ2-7	SALYRDEQY
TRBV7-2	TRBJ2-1	AGAPEVSSYNEQF
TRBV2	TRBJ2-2	ASRGQGGTGELF
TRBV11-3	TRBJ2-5	ASSLGIIDSSETQY
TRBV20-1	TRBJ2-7	SAREGTSGTDEQY
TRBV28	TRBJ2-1	AIQRAGSYNEQF
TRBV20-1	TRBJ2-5	SARVIPPQETQY
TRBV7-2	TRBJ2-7	ASSLAAQGAFGEQY
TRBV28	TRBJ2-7	ASSSRVEQY
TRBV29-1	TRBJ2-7	SVGEGVGYEQY
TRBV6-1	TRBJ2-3	ASRELTLAGGDTQY
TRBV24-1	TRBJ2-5	ATSDPRGEETQY
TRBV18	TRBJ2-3	ASSSQSGTTTDTQY
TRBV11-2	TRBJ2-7	ASSPSSGSSYEQY
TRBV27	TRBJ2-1	ASCRTSGSINNEQF
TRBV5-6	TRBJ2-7	ASSFGGTGKYVQY
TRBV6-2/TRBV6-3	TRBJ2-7	ASTHQRDTYEQY
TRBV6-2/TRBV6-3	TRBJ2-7	ASRWTSGISYEQY
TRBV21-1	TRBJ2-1	ASSKSGMTYNEQF
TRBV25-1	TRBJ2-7	ASTQPGRSYEQY
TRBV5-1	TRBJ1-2	ASSLAGTNYGYT
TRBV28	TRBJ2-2	ASSFKRSGELF
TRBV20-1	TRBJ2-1	SASLLAGGPAHEQF
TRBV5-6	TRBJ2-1	ASSLGGTSVYEQF
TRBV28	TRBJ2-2	ASSPDINTGELF
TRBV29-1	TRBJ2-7	SVDPGQGKSSYEQY
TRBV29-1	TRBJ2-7	SVVQGTHSYEQY
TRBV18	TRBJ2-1	ASSPSLDRHNEQF
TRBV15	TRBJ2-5	ATSLHGETQY
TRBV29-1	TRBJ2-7	SVGEFTYEQY
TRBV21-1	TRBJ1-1	ASSKREQMNTEAF
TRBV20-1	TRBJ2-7	SAVVQSYEQY
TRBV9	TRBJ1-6	ASSVEGTGVSPLH